The clone carrying this TCR beta chain has just a few counts. What it binds is not known. There are 19 residues in the CDR3. Germline V gene lookup returns CDR1 SGHDT and CDR2 YYEEEE. The V end lost 0 bases, the J end lost 0 bases, and 16 bases lay between the germline ends. A sample-barcoded 5' primer and a J-beta primer mix were used in a second PCR of roughly 7 to 11 cycles. TCRdb ran MiXCR on the 5' RACE reads and lists one entry per CDR3 protein. The repertoire holds 980,000 or so distinct CDR3 sequences, about 48% seen once, with around an eighth in the top ten. This entry comes from a study of blood T cells in healthy people across ages. Study summary: Using template switching, researchers captured about one barcoded beta molecule for each two T cells.

The study, taken as a whole, reports: Unsorted PBMCs blocked a conclusive comparison of naive and antigen-experienced cells.

The sequence was obtained from a man aged 25-45 years in good health. Sequencing used blood. This chain uses TRBV5-6 with TRBJ2-6, with D unresolved. The CDR3 sequence is CASSLDGPNPPSGANVLTF. CDR3 in DNA: TGTGCCAGCAGCTTGGATGGCCCCAACCCTCCCTCTGGGGCCAACGTCCTGACTTTC.